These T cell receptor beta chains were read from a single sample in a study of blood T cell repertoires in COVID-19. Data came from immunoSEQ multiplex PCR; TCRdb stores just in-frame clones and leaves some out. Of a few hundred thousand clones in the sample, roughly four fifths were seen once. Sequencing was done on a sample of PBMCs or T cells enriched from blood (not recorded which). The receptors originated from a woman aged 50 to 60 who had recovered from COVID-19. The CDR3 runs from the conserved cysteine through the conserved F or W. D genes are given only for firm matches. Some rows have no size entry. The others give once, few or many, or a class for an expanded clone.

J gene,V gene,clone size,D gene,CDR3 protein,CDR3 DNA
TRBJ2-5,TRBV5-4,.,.,CASSPEGQAQETQYF,TGTGCCAGCAGCCCTGAGGGACAAGCACAAGAGACCCAGTACTTC
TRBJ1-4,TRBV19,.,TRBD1,CASTRLGTDPGRLFF,TGTGCCAGTACCAGACTTGGGACAGACCCTGGGAGACTGTTTTTT
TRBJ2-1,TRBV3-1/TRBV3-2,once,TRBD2,CASSLRSPSGGVYNEQFF,TGTGCCAGCAGCCTACGAAGTCCTAGCGGAGGGGTGTACAATGAGCAGTTCTTC
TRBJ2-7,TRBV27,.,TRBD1,CASSLLAGGITEQYF,TGTGCCAGCAGTTTATTGGCAGGGGGCATCACCGAGCAGTACTTC
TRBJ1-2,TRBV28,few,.,CASTLRVSEFYGYTF,TGTGCCAGCACCCTTCGGGTTTCAGAGTTCTATGGCTACACCTTC
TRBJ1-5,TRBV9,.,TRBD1,CASSVDGQGGQPQHF,TGTGCCAGCAGCGTAGACGGTCAGGGGGGCCAGCCCCAGCATTTT
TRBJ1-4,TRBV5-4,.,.,CASSLGHANEKLFF,TGTGCCAGCAGCTTGGGACACGCTAATGAAAAACTGTTTTTT
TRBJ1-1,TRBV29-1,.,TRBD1,CSGQGYGLNTEAFF,TGCAGCGGACAGGGGTATGGACTGAACACTGAAGCTTTCTTT
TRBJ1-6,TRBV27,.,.,CASSFQGDYSPLHF,TGTGCCAGCAGTTTTCAAGGGGATTATTCACCCCTCCACTTT
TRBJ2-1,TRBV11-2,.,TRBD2,CASSLDGLAGNEQFF,TGTGCCAGCAGCTTAGATGGACTAGCGGGGAATGAGCAGTTCTTC
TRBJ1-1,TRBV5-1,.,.,CASSLGGGPSTEAFF,TGCGCCAGCAGCCTGGGGGGGGGCCCGAGCACTGAAGCTTTCTTT
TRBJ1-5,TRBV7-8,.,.,CASSLFGQPQHF,TGTGCCAGCAGCTTATTCGGTCAGCCCCAGCATTTT
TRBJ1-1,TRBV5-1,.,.,CASSLHNFAGLNTEAFF,TGCGCCAGCAGCTTGCATAATTTTGCAGGTCTTAACACTGAAGCTTTCTTT
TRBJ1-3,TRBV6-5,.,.,CASSRSGNTIYF,TGTGCCAGCAGTCGGTCTGGAAACACCATATATTTT
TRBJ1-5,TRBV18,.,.,CASSPNNPEPQHF,TGTGCCAGCTCACCAAACAACCCCGAGCCCCAGCATTTT
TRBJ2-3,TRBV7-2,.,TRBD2,CASRLAGGTDTQYF,TGTGCCAGCAGGCTAGCGGGGGGTACAGATACGCAGTATTTT
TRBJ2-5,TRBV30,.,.,CAWNPGPETQYF,TGTGCCTGGAACCCAGGCCCCGAGACCCAGTACTTC
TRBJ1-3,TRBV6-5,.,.,CASAGASGNTIYF,TGTGCCAGTGCAGGGGCCTCTGGAAACACCATATATTTT
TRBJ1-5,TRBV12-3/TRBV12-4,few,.,CASSSGNQPQHF,TGTGCCAGCAGTTCCGGCAATCAGCCCCAGCATTTT
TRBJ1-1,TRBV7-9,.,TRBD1,CASSTIRDRAFF,TGTGCCAGCAGCACCATTCGGGACAGAGCTTTCTTT